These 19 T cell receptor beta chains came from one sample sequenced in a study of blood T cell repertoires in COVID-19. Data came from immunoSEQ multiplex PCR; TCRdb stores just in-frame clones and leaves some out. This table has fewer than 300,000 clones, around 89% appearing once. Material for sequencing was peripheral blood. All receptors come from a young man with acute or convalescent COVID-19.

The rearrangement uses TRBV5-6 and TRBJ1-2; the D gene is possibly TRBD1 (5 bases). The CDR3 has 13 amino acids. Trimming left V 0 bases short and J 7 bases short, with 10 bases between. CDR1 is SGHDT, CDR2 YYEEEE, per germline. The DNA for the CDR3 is TGTGCCAGCAGCTTGGGACAGACAACTGGCTACACCTTC. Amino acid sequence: CASSLGQTTGYTF.

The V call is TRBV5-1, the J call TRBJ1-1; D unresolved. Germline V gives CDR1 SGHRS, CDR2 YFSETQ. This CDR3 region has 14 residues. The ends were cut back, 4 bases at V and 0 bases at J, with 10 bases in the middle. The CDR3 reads CASSQTELNTEAFF. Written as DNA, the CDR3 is TGCGCCAGCAGCCAAACAGAACTGAACACTGAAGCTTTCTTT.

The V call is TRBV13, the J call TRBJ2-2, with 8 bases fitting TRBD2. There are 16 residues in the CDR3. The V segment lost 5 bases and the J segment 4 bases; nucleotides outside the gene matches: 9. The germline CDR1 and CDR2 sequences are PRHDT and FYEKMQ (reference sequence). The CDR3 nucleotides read TGTGCCAGCAGCCCCGGAGCGGGGGCGATCACCGGGGAGCTGTTTTTT. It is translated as CASSPGAGAITGELFF.

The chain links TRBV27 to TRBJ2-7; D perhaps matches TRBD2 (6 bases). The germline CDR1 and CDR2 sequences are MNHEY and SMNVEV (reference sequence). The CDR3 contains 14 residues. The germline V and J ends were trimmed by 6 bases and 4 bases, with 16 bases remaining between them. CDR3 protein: CASRTSRLRYEQYF. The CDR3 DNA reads TGTGCCAGCAGAACTAGCAGGCTGAGGTACGAGCAGTACTTC.

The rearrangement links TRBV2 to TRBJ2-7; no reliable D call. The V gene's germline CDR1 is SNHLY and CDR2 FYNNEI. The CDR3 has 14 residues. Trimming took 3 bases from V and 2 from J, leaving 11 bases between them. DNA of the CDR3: TGTGCCAGCAGTGATCCGAGCCCCACCTACGAGCAGTACTTC. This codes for CASSDPSPTYEQYF.

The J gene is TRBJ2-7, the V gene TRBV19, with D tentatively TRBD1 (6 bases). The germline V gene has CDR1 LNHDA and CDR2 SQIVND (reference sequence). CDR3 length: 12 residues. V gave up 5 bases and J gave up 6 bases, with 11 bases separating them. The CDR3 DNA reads TGTGCCAGTAGTTCCAGGGGTGGCGAGCAGTACTTC. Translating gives CASSSRGGEQYF.

The DNA of the CDR3 is TGTGCCAGCAGCTTAGTTGGTCGGACTAATGAAAAACTGTTTTTT. Translated, it gives CASSLVGRTNEKLFF. J is TRBJ1-4 and V is TRBV11-2, with D hard to call. Germline V gene sequence: CDR1 SGHAT, CDR2 FQNNGV. The CDR3 is 15 residues long. Trimming left V 1 base short and J 2 bases short, with 8 bases between.

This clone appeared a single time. As DNA, the CDR3 is TGTGCCAGCAGTTACGAGGTTGGGACTAGCTACGAGCAGTACTTC. Translation: CASSYEVGTSYEQYF. The chain employs TRBV11-1 and TRBJ2-7, with 8 bases fitting TRBD2. The CDR3 extends over 15 amino acids. Per the germline V gene, CDR1 is SGHAT and CDR2 is FQDESV (reference sequence). Trimming cost V 6 bases and J 3 bases; bases outside gene matches: 10.

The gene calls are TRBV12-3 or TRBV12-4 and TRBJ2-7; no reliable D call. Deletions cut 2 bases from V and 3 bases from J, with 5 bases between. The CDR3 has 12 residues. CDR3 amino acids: CASSLLYYEQYF. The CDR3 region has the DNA TGTGCCAGCAGTTTACTCTACTACGAGCAGTACTTC.

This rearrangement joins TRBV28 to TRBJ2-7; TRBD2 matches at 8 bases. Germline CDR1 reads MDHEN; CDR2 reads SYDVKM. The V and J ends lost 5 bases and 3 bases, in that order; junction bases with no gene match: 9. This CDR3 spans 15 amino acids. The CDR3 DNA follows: TGTGCCAGCAGTCCCTTCGGGGGGGCACACTACGAGCAGTACTTC. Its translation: CASSPFGGAHYEQYF.

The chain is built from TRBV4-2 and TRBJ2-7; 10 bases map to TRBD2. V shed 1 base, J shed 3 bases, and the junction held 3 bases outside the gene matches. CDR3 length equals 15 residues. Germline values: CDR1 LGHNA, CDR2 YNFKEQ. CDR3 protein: CASSQGTSGVYEQYF. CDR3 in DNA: TGTGCCAGCAGCCAAGGGACTAGCGGAGTCTACGAGCAGTACTTC.

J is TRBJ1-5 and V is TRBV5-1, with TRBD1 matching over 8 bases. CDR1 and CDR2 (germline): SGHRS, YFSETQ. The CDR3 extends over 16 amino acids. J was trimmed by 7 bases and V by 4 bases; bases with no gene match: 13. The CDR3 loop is CASSPLGQGAGQPQHF. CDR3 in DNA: TGCGCCAGCAGCCCCCTTGGGCAGGGGGCCGGACAGCCCCAGCATTTT.

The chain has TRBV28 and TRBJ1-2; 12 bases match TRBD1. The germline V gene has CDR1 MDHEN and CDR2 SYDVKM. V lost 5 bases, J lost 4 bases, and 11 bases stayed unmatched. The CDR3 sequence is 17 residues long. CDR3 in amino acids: CASSLAVGQGAIYGYTF. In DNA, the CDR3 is TGTGCCAGCAGTCTAGCTGTGGGACAGGGGGCGATCTATGGCTACACCTTC.

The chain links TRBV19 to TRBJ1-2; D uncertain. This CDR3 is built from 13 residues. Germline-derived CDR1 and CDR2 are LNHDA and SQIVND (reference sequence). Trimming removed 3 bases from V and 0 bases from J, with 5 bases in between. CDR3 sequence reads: CASSIAANYGYTF. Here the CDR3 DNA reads TGTGCCAGTAGTATTGCGGCTAACTATGGCTACACCTTC.

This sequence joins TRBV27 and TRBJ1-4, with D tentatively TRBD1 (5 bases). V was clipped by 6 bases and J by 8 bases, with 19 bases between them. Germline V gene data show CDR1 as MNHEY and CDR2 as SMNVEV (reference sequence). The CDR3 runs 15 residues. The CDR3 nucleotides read TGTGCCAGCAGATCGTTGAAGGGGTCGCGGGAAAAACTGTTTTTT. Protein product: CASRSLKGSREKLFF.

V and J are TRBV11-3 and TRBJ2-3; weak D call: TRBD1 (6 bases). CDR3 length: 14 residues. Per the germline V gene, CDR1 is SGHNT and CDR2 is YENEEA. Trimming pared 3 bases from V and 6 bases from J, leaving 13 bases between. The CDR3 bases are TGTGCCAGCAGCTTGGGCAGGGGTTCGGATACGCAGTATTTT. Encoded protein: CASSLGRGSDTQYF.

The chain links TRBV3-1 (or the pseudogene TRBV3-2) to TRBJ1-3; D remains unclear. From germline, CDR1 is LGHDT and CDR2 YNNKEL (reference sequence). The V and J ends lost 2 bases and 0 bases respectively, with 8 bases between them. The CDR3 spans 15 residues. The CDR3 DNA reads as TGTGCCAGCAGCCAACTAGGCAGCTCTGGAAACACCATATATTTT. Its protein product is CASSQLGSSGNTIYF.

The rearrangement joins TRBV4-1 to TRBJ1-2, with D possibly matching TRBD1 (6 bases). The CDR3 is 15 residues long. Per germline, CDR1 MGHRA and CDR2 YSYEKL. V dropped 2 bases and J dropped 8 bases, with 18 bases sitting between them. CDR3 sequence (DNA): TGCGCCAGCAGCCAATGGGGGACACAGTCTCGGGGCTACACCTTC. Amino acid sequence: CASSQWGTQSRGYTF.

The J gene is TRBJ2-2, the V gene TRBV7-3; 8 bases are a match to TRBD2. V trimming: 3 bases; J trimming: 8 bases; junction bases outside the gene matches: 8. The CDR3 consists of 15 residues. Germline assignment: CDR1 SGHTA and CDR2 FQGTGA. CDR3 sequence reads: CASSFRTGGVGELFF. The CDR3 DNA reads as TGTGCCAGCAGCTTCCGGACGGGAGGGGTAGGGGAGCTGTTTTTT.